Reported below is one TCR beta chain. Generated by immunoSEQ multiplex PCR, the TCRdb table keeps only in-frame clones and is missing some. The sample has about 73,000 clones; 82% are singletons. The data stem from a study of glioma-infiltrating T cells after dendritic cell vaccination. This clonotype originated in a human donor with glioblastoma. Specimen: blood, collected before dendritic cell vaccination.

CDR3 region: CASSEISIEQFF. DNA for the CDR3: TGTGCCAGCAGTGAAATTAGTATTGAGCAGTTCTTC. The chain is built from TRBV6-1 and TRBJ2-1; D is unclear. CDR1 and CDR2 (germline): MNHNS, SASEGT. V gave up 2 bases and J gave up 9 bases, with 8 bases separating them. The CDR3 extends over 12 amino acids.